The 4 T cell receptor beta chains in this list originate from one sample, sequenced in a study of cytomegalovirus exposure and HLA in healthy donors. Data came from immunoSEQ multiplex PCR; TCRdb stores just in-frame clones and leaves some out. The sample yields around 55,000 clones, 90% seen once. Source material: PBMCs. Receptors were obtained from a man between 18 and 35 years old in good health and CMV-seronegative.

V gene TRBV29-1 combines with J gene TRBJ1-1; no reliable D call. Germline V lookup: CDR1 SQVTM, CDR2 ANQGSEA. The CDR3 contains 13 residues. V gave up 2 bases and J gave up 1 base, with 8 bases separating them. The CDR3 is CSVETNRNTEAFF. The CDR3, as DNA: TGCAGCGTTGAAACAAATCGGAACACTGAAGCTTTCTTT.

The genes are TRBV10-3 and TRBJ2-7; D is perhaps TRBD1 (6 bases). Germline V gene sequence: CDR1 ENHRY, CDR2 SYGVKD. Trimming pared 3 bases from V and 3 bases from J, leaving 6 bases between. The CDR3 covers 12 residues. DNA for the CDR3: TGTGCCATCAGTGAACAGGGCTACGAGCAGTACTTC. It translates to CAISEQGYEQYF.

This clone appeared a single time. The chain has TRBV9 and TRBJ1-2; no clear D. The length of the CDR3 is 14 residues. Deletions cut 3 bases from V and 0 bases from J, with 9 bases between. Looked up from germline, CDR1 is SGDLS and CDR2 is YYNGEE. In DNA form, the CDR3 reads TGTGCCAGCAGCGGTCCGGGATCTAACTATGGCTACACCTTC. It codes for CASSGPGSNYGYTF.

The chain employs TRBV27 and TRBJ1-5, with D tentatively TRBD1 (6 bases). Germline V lookup: CDR1 MNHEY, CDR2 SMNVEV (reference sequence). Between the trimmed V and J ends, which lost 8 bases and 2 bases, there was a span of 13 bases. This CDR3 comprises 14 residues. CDR3 sequence: CASPPGAGNQPQHF. CDR3 bases: TGTGCCAGCCCCCCAGGGGCCGGCAATCAGCCCCAGCATTTT.